The 5 T cell receptor beta chains reported below all come from one sample, sequenced in a study of cytomegalovirus exposure and HLA in healthy donors. Researchers ran the PCR with 60 Vbeta and 13 Jbeta primers. Assay used: immunoSEQ multiplex PCR; TCRdb lists only in-frame clones, some missing. The table records approximately 280,000 clones, around 90% of them present only once. The source material was PBMCs. These receptors all come from a woman under 30 in good health and CMV-seronegative.

The chain employs TRBV6-6 and TRBJ1-6; tentative D call: TRBD1 (6 bases). Germline V gene data show CDR1 as MNHNY and CDR2 as SVGAGI (reference sequence). The ends were cut back, 6 bases at V and 8 bases at J, with 17 bases in the middle. The CDR3 spans 15 residues. CDR3 amino acids: CASRPQGLTYSPLHF. DNA for the CDR3: TGTGCCAGCAGGCCACAGGGCTTAACTTATTCACCCCTCCACTTT.

The rearrangement uses TRBV9 and TRBJ1-5; perhaps TRBD1 as D (6 bases). The length of the CDR3 is 15 residues. Trimming stripped 3 bases from V and 4 bases from J, with 14 bases between. Germline lookup yields CDR1 SGDLS and CDR2 YYNGEE. CDR3: CASSAQDSPNQPQHF. The CDR3 DNA follows: TGTGCCAGCAGCGCACAGGACAGCCCTAATCAGCCCCAGCATTTT.

The chain links TRBV7-3 to TRBJ1-2, with 9 bases that match TRBD1. V gave up 5 bases and J gave up 4 bases; unmatched junction bases: 11. There are 16 residues in the CDR3. Germline-derived CDR1 and CDR2 are SGHTA and FQGTGA. The CDR3 sequence is CASSPGGTGGVYGYTF. The CDR3 DNA reads TGTGCCAGCAGCCCCGGGGGCACAGGGGGCGTCTATGGCTACACCTTC.

The rearrangement joins TRBV7-9 to TRBJ2-7; 7 bases are a match to TRBD1. This CDR3 contains 12 residues. The V gene's germline CDR1 is SEHNR and CDR2 FQNEAQ (reference sequence). CDR3 loop: CAIGGEYYEQYF. As DNA, the CDR3 is TGTGCGATAGGGGGCGAATACTACGAGCAGTACTTC. The full variable domain, in which reference TRBV7-9 and TRBJ2-7 provide the parts outside the CDR3, is DTGVSQNPRHKITKRGQNVTFRCDPISEHNRLYWYRQTLGQGPEFLTYFQNEAQLEKSRLLSDRFSAERPKGSFSTLEIQRTEQGDSAMYLCAIGGEYYEQYFGPGTRLTVT.

This clone was seen only once. The chain links TRBV27 to TRBJ1-4, with D unresolved. Germline V gene data show CDR1 as MNHEY and CDR2 as SMNVEV (reference sequence). This CDR3 is 14 amino acids long. V was cut by 5 bases and J by 7 bases, with 14 bases left in between. The CDR3 DNA follows: TGTGCCAGCAGTCCCGGGAGTCCCTTTGAAAAACTGTTTTTT. Amino acids: CASSPGSPFEKLFF.